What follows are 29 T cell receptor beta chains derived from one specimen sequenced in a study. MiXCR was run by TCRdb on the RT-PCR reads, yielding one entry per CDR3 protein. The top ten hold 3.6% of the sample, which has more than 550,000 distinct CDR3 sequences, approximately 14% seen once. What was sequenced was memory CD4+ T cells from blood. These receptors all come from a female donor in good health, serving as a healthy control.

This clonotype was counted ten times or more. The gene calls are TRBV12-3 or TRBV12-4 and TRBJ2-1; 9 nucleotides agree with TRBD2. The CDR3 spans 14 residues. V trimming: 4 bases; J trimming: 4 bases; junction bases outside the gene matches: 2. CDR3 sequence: CASSSSGTYNEQFF. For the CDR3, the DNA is TGTGCCAGCAGTTCTAGCGGGACGTACAATGAGCAGTTCTTC.

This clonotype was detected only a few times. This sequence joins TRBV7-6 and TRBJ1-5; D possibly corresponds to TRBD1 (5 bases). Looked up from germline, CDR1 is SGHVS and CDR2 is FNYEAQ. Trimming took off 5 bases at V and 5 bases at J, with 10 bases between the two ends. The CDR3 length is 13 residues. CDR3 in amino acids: CASSVQGDQPQHF. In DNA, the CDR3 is TGTGCCAGCAGCGTTCAGGGAGATCAGCCCCAGCATTTT.

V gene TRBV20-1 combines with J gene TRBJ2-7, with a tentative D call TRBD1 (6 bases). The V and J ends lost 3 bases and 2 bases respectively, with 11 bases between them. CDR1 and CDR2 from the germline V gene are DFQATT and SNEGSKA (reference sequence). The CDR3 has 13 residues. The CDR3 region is CSARPGVTYEQYF. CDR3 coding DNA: TGCAGTGCTAGGCCAGGGGTTACCTACGAGCAGTACTTC.

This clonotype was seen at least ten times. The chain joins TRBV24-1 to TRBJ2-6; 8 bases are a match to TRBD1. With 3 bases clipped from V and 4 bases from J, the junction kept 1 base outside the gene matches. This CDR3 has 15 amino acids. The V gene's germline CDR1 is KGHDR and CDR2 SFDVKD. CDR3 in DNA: TGTGCCACCAGTGATGGGGACAGGGGGGCCAACGTCCTGACTTTC. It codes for CATSDGDRGANVLTF.

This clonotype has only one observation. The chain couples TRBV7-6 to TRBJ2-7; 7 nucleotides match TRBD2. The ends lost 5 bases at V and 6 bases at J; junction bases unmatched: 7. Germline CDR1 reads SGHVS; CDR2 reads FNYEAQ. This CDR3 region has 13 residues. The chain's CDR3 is CASSPGEGGEQYF. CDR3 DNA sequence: TGTGCCAGCAGCCCTGGGGAGGGCGGCGAGCAGTACTTC.

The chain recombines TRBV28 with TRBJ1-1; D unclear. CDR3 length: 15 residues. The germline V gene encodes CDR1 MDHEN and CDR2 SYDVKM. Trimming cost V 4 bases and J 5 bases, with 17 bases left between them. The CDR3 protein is CASSSILERGTEAFF. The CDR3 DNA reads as TGTGCCAGCAGTTCCATATTGGAACGAGGGACTGAAGCTTTCTTT. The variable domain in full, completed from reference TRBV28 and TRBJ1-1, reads DVKVTQSSRYLVKRTGEKVFLECVQDMDHENMFWYRQDPGLGLRLIYFSYDVKMKEKGDIPEGYSVSREKKERFSLILESASTNQTSMYLCASSSILERGTEAFFGQGTRLTVV.

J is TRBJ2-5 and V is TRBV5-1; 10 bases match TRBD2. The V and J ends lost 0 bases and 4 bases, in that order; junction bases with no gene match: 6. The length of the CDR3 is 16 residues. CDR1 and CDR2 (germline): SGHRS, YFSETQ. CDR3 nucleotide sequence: TGCGCCAGCAGCTTGGCCGGGGTAGCGGGAGGAGAGACCCAGTACTTC. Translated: CASSLAGVAGGETQYF.

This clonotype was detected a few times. This CDR3 reads CSAREGQEYTEAFF. CDR3 bases: TGCAGTGCTAGAGAAGGACAGGAATACACTGAAGCTTTCTTT. The V gene is TRBV20-1, the J gene TRBJ1-1, with 7 bases that match TRBD1. This CDR3 is 14 amino acids long. The J segment lost 3 bases and the V segment lost 0 bases, leaving 4 bases of the junction unmatched. Germline V lookup: CDR1 DFQATT, CDR2 SNEGSKA (reference sequence).

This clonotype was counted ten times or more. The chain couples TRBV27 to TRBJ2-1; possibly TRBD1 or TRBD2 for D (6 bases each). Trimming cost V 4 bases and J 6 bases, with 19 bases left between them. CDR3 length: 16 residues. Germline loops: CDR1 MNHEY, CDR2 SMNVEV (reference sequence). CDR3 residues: CASSYKRRLGGNEQFF. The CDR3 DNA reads TGTGCCAGCAGTTATAAACGCCGACTAGGGGGCAATGAGCAGTTCTTC.

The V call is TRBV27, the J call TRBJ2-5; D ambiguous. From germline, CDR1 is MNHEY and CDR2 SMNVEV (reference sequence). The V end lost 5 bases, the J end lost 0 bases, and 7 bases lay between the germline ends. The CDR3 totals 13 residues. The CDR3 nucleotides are TGTGCCAGCAGTACCCGGTACCAAGAGACCCAGTACTTC. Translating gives CASSTRYQETQYF.

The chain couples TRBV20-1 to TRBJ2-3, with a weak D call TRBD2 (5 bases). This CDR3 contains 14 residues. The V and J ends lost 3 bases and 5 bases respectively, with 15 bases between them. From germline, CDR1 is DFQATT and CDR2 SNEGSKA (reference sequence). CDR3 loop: CSASKAAPEDTQYF. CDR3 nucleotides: TGCAGTGCTAGCAAAGCGGCGCCTGAAGATACGCAGTATTTT.

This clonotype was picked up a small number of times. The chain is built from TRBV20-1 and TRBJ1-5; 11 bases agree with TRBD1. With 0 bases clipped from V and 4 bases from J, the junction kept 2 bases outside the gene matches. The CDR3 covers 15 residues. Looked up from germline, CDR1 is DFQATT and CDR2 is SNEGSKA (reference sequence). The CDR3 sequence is CSARDRDRGNQPQHF. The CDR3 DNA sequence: TGCAGTGCTAGAGATAGGGACAGGGGGAATCAGCCCCAGCATTTT.

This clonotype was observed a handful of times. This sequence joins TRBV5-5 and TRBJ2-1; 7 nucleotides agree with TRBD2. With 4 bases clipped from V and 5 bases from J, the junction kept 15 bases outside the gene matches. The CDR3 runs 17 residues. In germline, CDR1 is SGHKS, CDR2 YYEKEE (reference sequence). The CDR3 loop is CASSLREVWRNNNEQFF. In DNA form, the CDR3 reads TGTGCCAGCAGCCTTCGGGAGGTCTGGCGGAACAACAATGAGCAGTTCTTC.

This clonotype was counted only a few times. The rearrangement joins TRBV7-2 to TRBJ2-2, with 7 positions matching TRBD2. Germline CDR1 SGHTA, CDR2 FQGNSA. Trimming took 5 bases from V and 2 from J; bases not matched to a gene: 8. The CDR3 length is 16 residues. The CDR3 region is CASSRAGSVNTGELFF. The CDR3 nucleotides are TGTGCCAGCAGCCGAGCGGGAAGCGTAAACACCGGGGAGCTGTTTTTT.

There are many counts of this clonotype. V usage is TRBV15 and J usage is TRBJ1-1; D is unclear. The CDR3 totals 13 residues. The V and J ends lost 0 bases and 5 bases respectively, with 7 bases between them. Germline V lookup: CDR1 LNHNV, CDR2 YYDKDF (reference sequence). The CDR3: CATSRDLETEAFF. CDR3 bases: TGTGCCACCAGCAGAGATCTAGAAACTGAAGCTTTCTTT.

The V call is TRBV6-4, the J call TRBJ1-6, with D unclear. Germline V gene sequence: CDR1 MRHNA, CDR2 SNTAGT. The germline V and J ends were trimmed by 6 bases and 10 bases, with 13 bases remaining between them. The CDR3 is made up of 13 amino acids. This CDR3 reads CASRSSPGSPLHF. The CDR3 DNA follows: TGTGCCAGCAGAAGTTCCCCGGGGTCACCCCTCCACTTT.

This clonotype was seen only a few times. The CDR3 is CASSRWEKVTDTQYF. As DNA, the CDR3 is TGTGCCAGCAGCCGGTGGGAGAAGGTAACAGATACGCAGTATTTT. This chain links TRBV9 with TRBJ2-3; a possible D gene is TRBD2 (5 bases). Deletions cut 4 bases from V and 3 bases from J, with 15 bases between. CDR3 length: 15 residues. Per germline, CDR1 SGDLS and CDR2 YYNGEE.

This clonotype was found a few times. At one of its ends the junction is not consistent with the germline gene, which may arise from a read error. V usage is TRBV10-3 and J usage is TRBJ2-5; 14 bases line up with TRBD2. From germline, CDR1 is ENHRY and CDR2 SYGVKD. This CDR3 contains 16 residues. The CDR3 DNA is TGTGCCATCGGCCTGACTAGCGGGAGGGCCCAAGGGACCCAGTACTTC. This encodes CAIGLTSGRAQGTQYF.

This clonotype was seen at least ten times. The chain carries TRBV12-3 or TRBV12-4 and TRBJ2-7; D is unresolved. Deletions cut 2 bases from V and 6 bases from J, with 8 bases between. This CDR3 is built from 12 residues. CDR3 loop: CASSLIPLEQYF. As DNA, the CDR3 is TGTGCCAGCAGTTTAATCCCGCTCGAGCAGTACTTC.

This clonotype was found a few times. DNA of the CDR3: TGCAGCGGACAGGGGGCGTATGGCTACACCTTC. Translation: CSGQGAYGYTF. This rearrangement joins TRBV29-1 to TRBJ1-2; TRBD1 matches at 10 bases. The germline gives CDR1 SQVTM, CDR2 ANQGSEA. V was pared by 7 bases and J by 5 bases, with 1 base of the junction left unmatched. This CDR3 is built from 11 residues.

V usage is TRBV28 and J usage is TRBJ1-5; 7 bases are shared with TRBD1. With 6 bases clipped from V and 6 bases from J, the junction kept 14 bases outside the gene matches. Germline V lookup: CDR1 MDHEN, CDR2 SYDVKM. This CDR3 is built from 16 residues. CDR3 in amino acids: CASRSPARQGSQPQHF. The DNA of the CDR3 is TGTGCCAGCAGGTCCCCCGCCAGACAGGGAAGTCAGCCCCAGCATTTT.

CDR3 nucleotide sequence: TGTGCCAGCACCACAGACCGACTAAACCAGTTCTTC. This codes for CASTTDRLNQFF. The J gene is TRBJ2-1, the V gene TRBV28; D is possibly TRBD2 (5 bases). Germline CDR1 is MDHEN and CDR2 is SYDVKM. The CDR3 is 12 amino acids. V was cut by 7 bases and J by 13 bases, with 17 bases left in between.

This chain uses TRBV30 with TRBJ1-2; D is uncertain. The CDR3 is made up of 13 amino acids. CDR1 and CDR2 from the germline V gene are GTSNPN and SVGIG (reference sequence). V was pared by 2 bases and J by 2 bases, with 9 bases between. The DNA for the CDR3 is TGTGCCTGGAGTCTCGACTCGAACTATGGCTACACCTTC. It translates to CAWSLDSNYGYTF. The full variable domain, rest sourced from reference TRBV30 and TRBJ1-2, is SQTIHQWPATLVQPVGSPLSLECTVEGTSNPNLYWYRQAAGRGLQLLFYSVGIGQISSEVPQNLSASRPQDRQFILSSKKLLLSDSGFYLCAWSLDSNYGYTFGSGTRLTVV.

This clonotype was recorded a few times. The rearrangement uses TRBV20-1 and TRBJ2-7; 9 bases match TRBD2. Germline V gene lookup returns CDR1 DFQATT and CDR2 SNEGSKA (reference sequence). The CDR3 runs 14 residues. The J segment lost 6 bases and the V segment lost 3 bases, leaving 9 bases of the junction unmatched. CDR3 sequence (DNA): TGCAGTGCTAGTTTGGCTAGCGGGACGGGCGAGCAGTACTTC. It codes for CSASLASGTGEQYF.

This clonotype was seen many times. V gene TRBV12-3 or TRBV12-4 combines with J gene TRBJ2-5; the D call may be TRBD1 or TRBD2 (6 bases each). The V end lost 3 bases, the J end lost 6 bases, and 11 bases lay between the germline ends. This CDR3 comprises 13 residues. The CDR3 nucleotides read TGTGCCAGCAGTTTCGGAGGGGGACAGACCCAGTACTTC. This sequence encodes CASSFGGGQTQYF.

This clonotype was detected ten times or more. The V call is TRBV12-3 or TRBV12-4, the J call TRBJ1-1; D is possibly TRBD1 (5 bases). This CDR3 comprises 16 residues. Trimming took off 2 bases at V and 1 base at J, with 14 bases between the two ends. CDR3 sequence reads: CASSLRGGATNTEAFF. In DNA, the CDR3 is TGTGCCAGCAGTTTAAGGGGCGGTGCCACGAACACTGAAGCTTTCTTT.

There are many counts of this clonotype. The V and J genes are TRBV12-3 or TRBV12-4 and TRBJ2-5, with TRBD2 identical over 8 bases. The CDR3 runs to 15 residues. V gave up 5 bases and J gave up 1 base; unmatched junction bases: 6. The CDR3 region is CASSPGGGAQETQYF. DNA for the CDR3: TGTGCCAGCAGTCCCGGGGGGGGGGCCCAAGAGACCCAGTACTTC.

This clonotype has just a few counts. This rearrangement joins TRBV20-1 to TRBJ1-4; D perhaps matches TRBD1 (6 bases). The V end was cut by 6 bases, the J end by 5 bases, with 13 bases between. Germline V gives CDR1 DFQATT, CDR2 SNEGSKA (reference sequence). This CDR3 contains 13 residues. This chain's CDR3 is CSARTDRNEKLFF. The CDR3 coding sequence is TGCAGTGCGAGGACAGACCGAAATGAAAAACTGTTTTTT.

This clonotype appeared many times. This chain's CDR3 is CSARDPRGMSSTGELFF. CDR3 in DNA: TGCAGTGCTAGAGATCCGCGGGGGATGTCAAGCACCGGGGAGCTGTTTTTT. The chain uses TRBV20-1 and TRBJ2-2, with 7 positions matching TRBD2. V gave up 0 bases and J gave up 4 bases; unmatched junction bases: 11. This CDR3 has 17 residues. Germline assignment: CDR1 DFQATT and CDR2 SNEGSKA (reference sequence).